A selection of T cell receptor beta chains follows, all from one sample in a study of tumor-infiltrating lymphocytes in primary liver carcinoma. TCRdb passed the multiplex PCR reads through MiXCR, listing each CDR3 protein once. Here the sample spans roughly 57,000 distinct CDR3 sequences, less than 75% being singletons. Sequencing used liver tumor tissue from sampling region 2. Every receptor here comes from a man in his forties or fifties with primary liver carcinoma and hepatitis B virus infection. CDR3s leave out the opening cysteine and the closing phenylalanine or tryptophan. Each record gives: J gene, V gene, CDR3 protein.

TRBJ2-2,TRBV6-5,ASRRDRGNTGELF
TRBJ2-7,TRBV6-6,ASSYGAGDREQY
TRBJ2-1,TRBV4-1,ASCALGSNNNEQF
TRBJ2-1,TRBV11-2,VSSPSGFYNEQF
TRBJ1-5,TRBV28,ASNIGTGENQLQH
TRBJ2-3,TRBV6-2/TRBV6-3,ASGGGSSSIDTQY
TRBJ2-5,TRBV5-4,AISDNQETQY
TRBJ2-2,TRBV2,ASWDRFAGELF
TRBJ2-2,TRBV7-3,ASSPRRLAGVRGPNAGELF
TRBJ2-3,TRBV25-1,ASSDTRFTDTQY
TRBJ2-1,TRBV12-5,ASGLVLGSSGGHNEQF
TRBJ1-1,TRBV4-3,VSSHTNQGDTEAF
TRBJ1-5,TRBV5-6,ASSFGRNNQSQH
TRBJ1-1,TRBV28,ASTSGQTNTEAF
TRBJ2-3,TRBV7-9,TSSTRRVPTDTQY
TRBJ1-2,TRBV4-2,ASNQDMGRSGGYT
TRBJ2-2,TRBV5-4,ANNLGDRARTGELF
TRBJ2-3,TRBV12-5,TSADHLGVHRQY
TRBJ2-7,TRBV10-3,AISERKTGGSYEQY
TRBJ2-1,TRBV29-1,SVRWGGNEQF
TRBJ1-5,TRBV28,ASSLDTGGSQPQH
TRBJ2-2,TRBV6-5,AISYNTGELF
TRBJ2-5,TRBV11-2,ASIQTPGGGMETQY
TRBJ1-2,TRBV6-2/TRBV6-3,ASLRVGYGYT
TRBJ2-1,TRBV5-1,ASTAGGPMNEQL
TRBJ2-1,TRBV12-3/TRBV12-4,AISKREGGDEQF
TRBJ2-3,TRBV12-3/TRBV12-4,ASRPRGSGDTQY
TRBJ2-1,TRBV7-9,ASSSERGEQF
TRBJ2-2,TRBV5-1,ARGRGTGGNTGELF
TRBJ2-1,TRBV4-1,ASRRGLAESSYNEQF
TRBJ2-7,TRBV5-6,ASSYSGTSGYEQY
TRBJ2-1,TRBV19,ASSITPVGIRYNEQF
TRBJ2-5,TRBV10-2,ASSLLDRNQETQY
TRBJ2-7,TRBV10-2,ATEQVDEQY
TRBJ1-5,TRBV12-3/TRBV12-4,ASSFGQISNQPQH
TRBJ1-1,TRBV6-2/TRBV6-3,VSSPIGTPMTEAF
TRBJ2-1,TRBV11-1,AGSLVSSGNSYNEQF
TRBJ2-3,TRBV12-3/TRBV12-4,ASSLRGQLASADTQY
TRBJ2-7,TRBV5-1,ASSRTSGRVGPYEQY
TRBJ2-2,TRBV11-2,VISRLRSANTGELF
TRBJ1-4,TRBV11-2,ASSLGKAPTNEKLF
TRBJ2-1,TRBV4-2,ASSQTTSGRDNEQF
TRBJ1-5,TRBV10-3,AISPTGGNQPQH
TRBJ1-2,TRBV11-2,ASSFVGIYGYT
TRBJ2-3,TRBV5-6,ASSFQAGEVTDRQY
TRBJ1-2,TRBV11-2,ASCLGADYGYT
TRBJ2-6,TRBV10-3,AIRGVGSLTGANVMT
TRBJ2-7,TRBV11-2,ASRSHSSGTAYEHY
TRBJ2-1,TRBV30,AWSLLNEQF